These 5 T cell receptor beta chains share one sample of origin, sequenced in a study of T cells in Graves' hyperthyroidism and ophthalmopathy. TCR beta CDR3 regions were amplified from RNA transcripts. First-round RT-PCR of the TCR CDR3 relied on the HTBI primer set. TCRdb redid the calling of the multiplex PCR reads with MiXCR, one entry per CDR3 protein. The table includes fewer than 30,000 distinct CDR3 sequences, 45% to 55% detected once. The sequencing input was blood. Receptors were obtained from a woman aged 40 to 50 with Graves' hyperthyroidism that later progressed to Graves' ophthalmopathy.

The chain couples TRBV7-9 to TRBJ1-2, with TRBD1 as a possible D gene (5 bases). The CDR3 totals 14 residues. Trimming took off 4 bases at V and 6 bases at J, with 15 bases between the two ends. The germline V gene has CDR1 SEHNR and CDR2 FQNEAQ (reference sequence). The DNA of the CDR3 is TGTGCCAGCAGCTCCCGAGGGAGGGGTGATGGCTACACCTTC. This gives the protein CASSSRGRGDGYTF.

This chain uses TRBV12-3 or TRBV12-4 with TRBJ2-2, with 11 bases lining up with TRBD2. V trimming: 5 bases; J trimming: 7 bases; junction bases outside the gene matches: 6. This CDR3 comprises 15 residues. The DNA for the CDR3 is TGTGCCAGCAGTCAAGTAGCGGGAGGGGGCGGGGAGCTGTTTTTT. Protein: CASSQVAGGGGELFF.

This clonotype was found a few times. This chain connects TRBV2 to TRBJ2-3, with TRBD2 matching over 11 bases. From germline, CDR1 is SNHLY and CDR2 FYNNEI. This CDR3 has 15 amino acids. Germline trimming cut 7 bases from V and 1 base from J; bases unmatched to any gene: 4. CDR3 sequence (DNA): TGTGCCAGCATCGGACTAGCGGGTCGCACAGATACGCAGTATTTT. Protein sequence: CASIGLAGRTDTQYF.

This chain connects TRBV29-1 to TRBJ2-1; TRBD2 agrees at 11 bases. With V trimmed by 5 bases and J by 8 bases, 5 bases remained unmatched. This CDR3 has 13 amino acids. Germline-derived CDR1 and CDR2 are SQVTM and ANQGSEA. The CDR3 region has the DNA TGCAGCGTTTCTAGCGGGAGGCTCTATGAGCAGTTCTTC. It is translated as CSVSSGRLYEQFF.

This clonotype was seen at least ten times. J is TRBJ1-1 and V is TRBV12-3 or TRBV12-4, with D hard to call. CDR3 length: 12 amino acids. V was shortened by 5 bases and J by 4 bases, with 8 bases between the two germline ends. The CDR3 coding sequence is TGTGCCAGCAGTCCCCGCGGCACTGAAGCTTTCTTT. It is translated as CASSPRGTEAFF.